The present T cell receptor (beta chain) was sequenced within a study of shared clonotypes between healthy human individuals. Notes on the study in general: Shared clonotypes across all four donors exceeded non-shared ones in generation probability.

A note on this clone: Its target is not known.

The split of CD4+ cells yielded CD45RA+ naive and CD45RA-negative memory subsets. Samples underwent the assay at deep level. TCRdb keeps only in-frame clones here, not all; method: immunoSEQ multiplex PCR. The table includes roughly 1,500,000 clones, 98% detected once. This CDR3 is 12 amino acids long. V was cut by 5 bases and J by 6 bases, with 10 bases left in between. Germline CDR1 reads MNHNY; CDR2 reads SVGAGI (reference sequence). V is TRBV6-6 and J is TRBJ1-2, with D perhaps matching TRBD1 (5 bases). The material sequenced was naive CD4+ T cells sorted from blood. Subset: CD45RA+ positively selected. This receptor was identified in a man aged 30-40 years in good health. CDR3 protein: CASSPAGDGYTF. In nucleotides, the CDR3 is TGTGCCAGCAGTCCCGCGGGGGATGGCTACACCTTC.